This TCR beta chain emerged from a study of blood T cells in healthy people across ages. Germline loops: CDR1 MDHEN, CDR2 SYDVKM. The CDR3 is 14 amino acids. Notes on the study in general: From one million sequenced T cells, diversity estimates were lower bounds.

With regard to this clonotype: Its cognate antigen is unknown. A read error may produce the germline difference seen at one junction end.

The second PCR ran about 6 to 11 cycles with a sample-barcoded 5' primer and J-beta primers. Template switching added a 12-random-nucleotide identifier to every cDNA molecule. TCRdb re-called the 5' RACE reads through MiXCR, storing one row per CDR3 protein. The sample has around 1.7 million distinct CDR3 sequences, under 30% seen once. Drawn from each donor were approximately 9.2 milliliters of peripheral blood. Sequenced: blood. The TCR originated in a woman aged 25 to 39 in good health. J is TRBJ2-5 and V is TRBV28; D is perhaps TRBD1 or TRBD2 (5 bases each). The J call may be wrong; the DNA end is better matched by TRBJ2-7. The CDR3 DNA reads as TGTGCCGGCAGTCCGGGGACCGCTCGATACGAGCAGTACTTC. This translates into CAGSPGTARYEQYF.